A single sample is the source of the 14 T cell receptor beta chains below, sequenced in a study of blood T cell repertoires in COVID-19. Sequencing was performed with immunoSEQ multiplex PCR; in TCRdb, only in-frame clones are kept and a portion is missing. The sample carries some 330,000 clones, about nine tenths recorded once. The sequencing sample was made of PBMCs or T cells enriched from blood (not recorded which). These receptors originate from a man younger than 40 who had recovered from COVID-19.

The chain recombines TRBV30 with TRBJ1-5; no reliable D call. The CDR3 loop spans 14 amino acids. V was clipped by 1 base and J by 2 bases, with 9 bases between them. CDR1 and CDR2 (germline): GTSNPN, SVGIG (reference sequence). Here the CDR3 reads CAWSAEAGNQPQHF. The CDR3 nucleotides are TGTGCCTGGAGTGCTGAGGCGGGCAATCAGCCCCAGCATTTT.

J is TRBJ2-5 and V is TRBV7-2; TRBD1 matches at 8 bases. Germline assignment: CDR1 SGHTA and CDR2 FQGNSA. Trimming cost V 5 bases and J 6 bases; bases outside gene matches: 5. The CDR3 totals 13 residues. The CDR3 loop is CASSPGQGKTQYF. CDR3 DNA sequence: TGTGCCAGCAGCCCAGGACAGGGAAAGACCCAGTACTTC.

Only one count was recorded for this clone. J is TRBJ2-3 and V is TRBV19, with D perhaps matching TRBD1 (5 bases). Germline V gives CDR1 LNHDA, CDR2 SQIVND (reference sequence). V was trimmed by 5 bases and J by 0 bases, leaving 15 bases between them. The CDR3 extends over 16 amino acids. CDR3 coding DNA: TGTGCCAGTAGTCCTAGACAGACAACTAGCACAGATACGCAGTATTTT. It codes for CASSPRQTTSTDTQYF.

The rearrangement links TRBV21-1 to TRBJ2-4; the table's TRBD2 call for D was not verified on the DNA. TRBV21-1 is recorded as a pseudogene. The CDR3 loop spans 8 amino acids. For the CDR3, the DNA is TGTGCCCGGAACATTCAGTACTTC. The encoded protein is CARNIQYF.

The rearrangement links TRBV19 to TRBJ1-1, with TRBD1 as a possible D gene (5 bases). The CDR3 loop spans 14 amino acids. The germline CDR1 and CDR2 sequences are LNHDA and SQIVND (reference sequence). V was cut by 6 bases and J by 7 bases, with 18 bases left in between. The CDR3 coding sequence is TGTGCCAGTAGCCGCCGATCGGGGGGGATTGAAGCTTTCTTT. Its protein product is CASSRRSGGIEAFF.

In this sample, this clone turned up a few times. The genes are TRBV25-1 and TRBJ1-2, with D unclear. Trimming cost V 8 bases and J 3 bases, with 19 bases left between them. This CDR3 region has 15 residues. Per germline, CDR1 MGHDK and CDR2 SYGVNS. The CDR3: CASSFSGSGYYGYTF. CDR3 nucleotide sequence: TGTGCCAGCTCATTCTCGGGGTCGGGGTACTATGGCTACACCTTC.

The chain joins TRBV5-4 to TRBJ1-6, with D tentatively TRBD1 (5 bases). Trimming left V 3 bases short and J 9 bases short, with 7 bases between. CDR1 is SGHNT and CDR2 is YYREEE in the germline V gene (reference sequence). This CDR3 has 12 amino acids. This chain's CDR3 is CASSSDSSPLHF. The CDR3 DNA is TGTGCCAGCAGCTCAGACAGTTCACCCCTCCACTTT.

The chain carries TRBV29-1 and TRBJ1-4; TRBD1 might be the D (6 bases). The V and J ends lost 8 bases and 1 base respectively, with 14 bases between them. The CDR3 consists of 14 residues. Germline V gene data show CDR1 as SQVTM and CDR2 as ANQGSEA. Here the CDR3 reads CSTLTGGTNEKLFF. In DNA form, the CDR3 reads TGCAGCACCCTGACAGGCGGAACTAATGAAAAACTGTTTTTT.

The chain couples TRBV14 to TRBJ2-6; 9 positions match TRBD1. V shed 4 bases, J shed 0 bases, and the junction held 4 bases outside the gene matches. CDR1 is SGHDN and CDR2 is FVKESK in the germline V gene. The length of the CDR3 is 17 residues. The DNA of the CDR3 is TGTGCCAGCAGCCCTGGGACAGGGCGCTCTGGGGCCAACGTCCTGACTTTC. Translation gives CASSPGTGRSGANVLTF.

The chain carries TRBV30 and TRBJ2-1; 9 nucleotides line up with TRBD1. Trimming took 3 bases from V and 7 from J; bases not matched to a gene: 7. This CDR3 is 14 amino acids long. Germline V gene lookup returns CDR1 GTSNPN and CDR2 SVGIG (reference sequence). CDR3 sequence: CAWSEGTGRNEQFF. The CDR3 nucleotides read TGTGCCTGGAGCGAGGGGACAGGGAGAAATGAGCAGTTCTTC. The full variable domain, its missing parts supplied by reference TRBV30 and TRBJ2-1, is SQTIHQWPATLVQPVGSPLSLECTVEGTSNPNLYWYRQAAGRGLQLLFYSVGIGQISSEVPQNLSASRPQDRQFILSSKKLLLSDSGFYLCAWSEGTGRNEQFFGPGTRLTVL.

The J gene is TRBJ2-1, the V gene TRBV10-1; 8 nucleotides line up with TRBD2. Germline V gene sequence: CDR1 WNHNN, CDR2 SYGVQD (reference sequence). This CDR3 has 15 residues. J gave up 6 bases and V 9 bases, and 13 bases lay outside the gene matches. In DNA, the CDR3 is TGCGCCAGTTCTAGAGCGGGGGCCGATGTCAATGAGCAGTTCTTC. Translation gives CASSRAGADVNEQFF.

V is TRBV19 and J is TRBJ1-2, with 7 bases fitting TRBD1. Germline CDR1 reads LNHDA; CDR2 reads SQIVND (reference sequence). V lost 6 bases to trimming and J lost 7 bases; unmatched junction nucleotides: 23. This CDR3 has 18 amino acids. The chain's CDR3 is CASRYLGQSRSPLSGYTF. CDR3 in DNA: TGTGCCAGTAGGTATTTGGGACAGAGTCGATCCCCGCTATCTGGCTACACCTTC.

V gene TRBV3-1 (or the pseudogene TRBV3-2) combines with J gene TRBJ2-5; 11 bases line up with TRBD2. CDR3 length: 15 amino acids. Germline V gene data show CDR1 as LGHDT and CDR2 as YNNKEL (reference sequence). V shed 4 bases and J 5 bases; nucleotides not matched to a gene: 6. CDR3 bases: TGTGCCAGCAGCCTACCGGGACTAGCGGTTGAGACCCAGTACTTC. Protein product: CASSLPGLAVETQYF.

The rearrangement links TRBV10-1 to TRBJ2-7; tentative D call: TRBD2 (5 bases). V lost 2 bases to trimming and J lost 2 bases, with 7 bases between them. CDR1 is WNHNN, CDR2 SYGVQD, per germline (reference sequence). The CDR3 extends over 13 amino acids. CDR3 region: CASSEPGTYEQYF. The CDR3, as DNA: TGCGCCAGCAGTGAGCCGGGAACCTACGAGCAGTACTTC.